The sequence of this T cell receptor beta chain was determined in a study of blood T cell repertoires in COVID-19. Some clones are missing from TCRdb's copy, which holds only in-frame ones; the method was immunoSEQ multiplex PCR. Seen here are almost 500,000 clones, 88% observed once, and the top ten hold around 8%. This clone has just one count. The CDR3 is 16 residues long. The V and J ends lost 5 bases and 4 bases, in that order; junction bases with no gene match: 10. Germline lookup yields CDR1 KGHSH and CDR2 LQKENI. The receptor comes from a woman in her sixties or seventies who had recovered from COVID-19. The specimen sequenced was PBMCs or T cells enriched from blood (not recorded which). V is TRBV18 and J is TRBJ2-3; 9 positions agree with TRBD2. CDR3 sequence: CASSAGGTPSPDTQYF. In DNA, the CDR3 is TGTGCCAGCTCAGCGGGGGGGACACCTAGTCCAGATACGCAGTATTTT.